The entry below describes one T cell receptor beta chain. With 7 bases removed from V and 4 bases from J, the gap between germline ends came to 19 bases. Germline loops: CDR1 SGHVS, CDR2 FNYEAQ. The CDR3 spans 15 residues. CD45RO-negative cells were positively selected for CCR7, leaving out terminally differentiated effector memory CD45RA+ cells. Libraries were prepared by immunoSEQ multiplex PCR; TCRdb keeps only in-frame clonotypes and omits some of them. The data show more than 550,000 clones, with about 90% seen just once and about 24% held by the top ten. This sample stems from a study of shared clonotypes between healthy human individuals.

This chain connects TRBV7-6 to TRBJ1-1, with D hard to call. This clonotype originated in a man aged 25-45 years in good health. Sequencing used naive CD8+ T cells sorted from blood. The CDR3 loop is CASTLTGSGSTEAFF. Here the CDR3 DNA reads TGTGCCAGCACCCTCACCGGGTCGGGGAGCACTGAAGCTTTCTTT.